Below are 2 T cell receptor beta chains sequenced from a single sample in a study of beta chain features in type 1 diabetes. Findings and caveats of the study: Moderately but significantly shorter TCRB CDR3s were found in Type 1 diabetes patients in all four CD4+ subsets.

What was sequenced were expressed TCRB transcripts, since all of the isolated RNA had been reverse transcribed. Repertoires were generated with immunoSEQ multiplex PCR, while TCRdb's copy carries only in-frame clones and drops some. Among about 27,000 clones, 56% were seen once, and the ten largest hold 1.5%. The antigens of these receptors remain unknown. Sequenced input: Tregs from blood. The receptors stem from a woman between 18 and 29 years old with type 1 diabetes.

The V gene is TRBV11-2, the J gene TRBJ2-5; TRBD2 might be the D (6 bases). V lost 4 bases and J 5 bases, leaving 11 bases between the germline ends. This CDR3 has 13 amino acids. Germline CDR1 and CDR2: SGHAT and FQNNGV. This CDR3 reads CASSWPGAETQYF. The CDR3 nucleotides are TGTGCCAGCAGCTGGCCGGGAGCGGAGACCCAGTACTTC.

This chain joins TRBV10-3 and TRBJ2-1; 11 bases match TRBD1. Per germline, CDR1 ENHRY and CDR2 SYGVKD. The trim removed 6 bases at V and 6 bases at J, leaving 4 bases unmatched. This CDR3 comprises 14 residues. Written as DNA, the CDR3 is TGTGCCATCAGCGAGGACAGGGGGCGCAATGAGCAGTTCTTC. Translated, it gives CAISEDRGRNEQFF.